Many counts were recorded for the clone carrying this T cell receptor (beta chain). One entry per CDR3 protein, called by TCRdb with MiXCR from the 5' RACE reads. This sample has about 720,000 distinct CDR3 sequences, with 15% to 20% found just once. The record originates from a study of identical twins. The CDR3 sequence is 13 residues long. V lost 3 bases, J lost 2 bases, and 7 bases lay in between. This sample also belongs to another study, concerning T cells expressing NK-cell markers. As reported in that work: Investigators obtained TCR beta repertoires from sorted CD3+CD56+NKG2C+, CD3+CD56+NKG2C- and CD3+CD56-NKG2C+ T cells. Seven of eight sequenced donors tested HCMV-seropositive; one tested seronegative.

The chain recombines TRBV12-3 or TRBV12-4 with TRBJ2-5; D is undetermined. Sequencing used PBMCs. The clonotype was recovered from a woman under 30 in good health. In DNA, the CDR3 is TGTGCCAGCAGTTTTTGGCAGCAAGAGACCCAGTACTTC. Protein product: CASSFWQQETQYF.